The source of this TCR beta chain is a study of T-cell reconstitution after alpha-beta-depleted transplantation in children. This clonotype turned up a few times. A library of TCRbeta sequences, prepared with unique molecular identifiers, was generated. TCRdb recomputed calls from the PCR reads with MiXCR, one row per CDR3 protein. The table lists some 250,000 distinct CDR3 sequences, 12% of them singletons, with over 2.5% in the top ten. V was trimmed by 4 bases and J by 1 base, leaving 31 bases between them. CDR1 and CDR2 (germline): SGHVS, FNYEAQ. The CDR3 covers 21 residues. This material consisted of PBMCs from the stem cell graft donor, taken from the stem cell graft. This sequence was found in a human donor who donated a stem cell graft to a child with acute lymphoblastic leukemia. The chain links TRBV7-6 to TRBJ2-5; the D gene is possibly TRBD1 (7 bases). The DNA of the CDR3 is TGTGCCAGCAGCTACAGGGGACCCAGGACAGGACTACCCGGGGGCCAAGAGACCCAGTACTTC. It yields the protein CASSYRGPRTGLPGGQETQYF.